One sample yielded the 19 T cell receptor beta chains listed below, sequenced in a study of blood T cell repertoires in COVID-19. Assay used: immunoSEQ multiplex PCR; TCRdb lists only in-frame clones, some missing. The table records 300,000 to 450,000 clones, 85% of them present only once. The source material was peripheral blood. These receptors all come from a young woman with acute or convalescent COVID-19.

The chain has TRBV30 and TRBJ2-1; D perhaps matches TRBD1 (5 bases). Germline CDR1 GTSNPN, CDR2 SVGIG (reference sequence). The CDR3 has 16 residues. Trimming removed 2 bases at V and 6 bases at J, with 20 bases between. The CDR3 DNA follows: TGTGCCTGGAGTACAATTGGGAAGGGGCCGCGCAATGAGCAGTTCTTC. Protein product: CAWSTIGKGPRNEQFF.

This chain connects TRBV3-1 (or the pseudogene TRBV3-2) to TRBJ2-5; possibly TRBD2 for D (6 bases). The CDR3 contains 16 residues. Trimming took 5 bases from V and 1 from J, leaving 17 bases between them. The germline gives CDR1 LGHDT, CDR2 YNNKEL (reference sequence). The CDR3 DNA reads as TGTGCCAGCAGCATTATTGGGGGGAGGAGCCAAGAGACCCAGTACTTC. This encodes CASSIIGGRSQETQYF.

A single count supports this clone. CDR3 bases: TGCGCCAGCAGCCACGCTCGACAGAGTAAGAACACTGAAGCTTTCTTT. Encoded protein: CASSHARQSKNTEAFF. V gene TRBV4-1 combines with J gene TRBJ1-1; maybe TRBD1 (5 bases). Germline V gene data show CDR1 as MGHRA and CDR2 as YSYEKL. The CDR3 runs 16 residues. The ends were cut back, 3 bases at V and 1 base at J, with 15 bases in the middle.

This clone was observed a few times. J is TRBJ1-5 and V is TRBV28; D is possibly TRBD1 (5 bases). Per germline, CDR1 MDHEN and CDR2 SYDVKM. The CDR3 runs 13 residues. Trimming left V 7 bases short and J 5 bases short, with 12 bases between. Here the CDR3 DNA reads TGTGCCAGCACAAGGCAGGGCCATCAGCCCCAGCATTTT. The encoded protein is CASTRQGHQPQHF.

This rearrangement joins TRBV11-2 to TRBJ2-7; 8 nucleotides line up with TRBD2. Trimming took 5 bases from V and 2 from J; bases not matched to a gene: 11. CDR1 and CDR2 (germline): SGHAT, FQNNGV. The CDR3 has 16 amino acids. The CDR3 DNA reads TGTGCCAGCAGCCCGCCCTCGCGGGAGGTCGCCTACGAGCAGTACTTC. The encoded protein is CASSPPSREVAYEQYF.

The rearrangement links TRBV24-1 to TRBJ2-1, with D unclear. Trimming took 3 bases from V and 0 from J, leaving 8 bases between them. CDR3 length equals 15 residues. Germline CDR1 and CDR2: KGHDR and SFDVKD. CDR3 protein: CATSDGVSSYNEQFF. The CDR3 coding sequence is TGTGCCACCAGTGATGGAGTCAGCTCCTACAATGAGCAGTTCTTC.

This chain's CDR3 is CASSGRDTTYEQYF. In nucleotides, the CDR3 is TGTGCCAGCAGTGGACGGGACACCACCTACGAGCAGTACTTC. The chain employs TRBV6-4 and TRBJ2-7; maybe TRBD1 (6 bases). V was pared by 4 bases and J by 2 bases, with 12 bases between. The length of the CDR3 is 14 residues. Looked up from germline, CDR1 is MRHNA and CDR2 is SNTAGT.

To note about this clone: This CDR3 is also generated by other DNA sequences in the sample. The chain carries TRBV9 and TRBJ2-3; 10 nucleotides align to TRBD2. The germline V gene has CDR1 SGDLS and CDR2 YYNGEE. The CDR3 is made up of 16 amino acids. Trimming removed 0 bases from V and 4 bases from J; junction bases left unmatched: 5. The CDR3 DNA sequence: TGTGCCAGCAGCGTAGGGTCTAGCGGGAGTGCAGATACGCAGTATTTT. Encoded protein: CASSVGSSGSADTQYF.

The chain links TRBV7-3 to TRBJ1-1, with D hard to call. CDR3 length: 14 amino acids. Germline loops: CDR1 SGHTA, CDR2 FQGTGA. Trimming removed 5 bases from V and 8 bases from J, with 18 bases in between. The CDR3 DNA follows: TGTGCCAGCAGCCTCATCACCGGGAGCAGCGAAGCTTTCTTT. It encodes CASSLITGSSEAFF.

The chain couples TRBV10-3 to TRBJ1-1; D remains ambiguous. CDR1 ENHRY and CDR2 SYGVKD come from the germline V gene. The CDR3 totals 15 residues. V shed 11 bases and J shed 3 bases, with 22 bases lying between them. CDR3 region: CAALEPVGKHTEAFF. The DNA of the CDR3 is TGTGCCGCCTTGGAACCGGTCGGGAAGCACACTGAAGCTTTCTTT.

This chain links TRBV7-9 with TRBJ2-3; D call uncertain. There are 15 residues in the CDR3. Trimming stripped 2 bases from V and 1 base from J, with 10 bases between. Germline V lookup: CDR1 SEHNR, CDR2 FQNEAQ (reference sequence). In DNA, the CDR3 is TGTGCCAGCAGCTTAAGCCTAGGAGGCACAGATACGCAGTATTTT. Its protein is CASSLSLGGTDTQYF.

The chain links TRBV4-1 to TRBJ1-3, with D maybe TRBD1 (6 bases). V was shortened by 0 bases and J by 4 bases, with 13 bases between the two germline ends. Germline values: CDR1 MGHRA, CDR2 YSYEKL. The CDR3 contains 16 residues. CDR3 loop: CASSQEGHRAGNTIYF. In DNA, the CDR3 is TGCGCCAGCAGCCAAGAAGGGCACAGGGCCGGAAACACCATATATTTT.

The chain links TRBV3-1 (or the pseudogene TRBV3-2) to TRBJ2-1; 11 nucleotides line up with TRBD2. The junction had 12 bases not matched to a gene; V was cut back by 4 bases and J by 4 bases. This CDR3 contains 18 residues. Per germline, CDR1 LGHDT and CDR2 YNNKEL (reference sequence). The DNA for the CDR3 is TGTGCCAGCAGCCCAACAGTAGCGGGAGGGCCGTTGTACAATGAGCAGTTCTTC. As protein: CASSPTVAGGPLYNEQFF.

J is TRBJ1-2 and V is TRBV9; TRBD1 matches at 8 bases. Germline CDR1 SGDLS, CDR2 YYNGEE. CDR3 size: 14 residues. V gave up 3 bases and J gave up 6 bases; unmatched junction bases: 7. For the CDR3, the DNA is TGTGCCAGCAGCGAGGGGGAACAGGGGGATGGCTACACCTTC. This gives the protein CASSEGEQGDGYTF.

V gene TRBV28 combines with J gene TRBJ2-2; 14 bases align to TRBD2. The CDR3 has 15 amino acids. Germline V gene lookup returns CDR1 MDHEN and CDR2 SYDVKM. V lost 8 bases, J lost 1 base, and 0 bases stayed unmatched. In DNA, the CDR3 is TGTGCCAGCGGACTAGCGGGGGGGAACACCGGGGAGCTGTTTTTT. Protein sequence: CASGLAGGNTGELFF. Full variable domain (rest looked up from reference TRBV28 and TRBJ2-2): DVKVTQSSRYLVKRTGEKVFLECVQDMDHENMFWYRQDPGLGLRLIYFSYDVKMKEKGDIPEGYSVSREKKERFSLILESASTNQTSMYLCASGLAGGNTGELFFGEGSRLTVL.

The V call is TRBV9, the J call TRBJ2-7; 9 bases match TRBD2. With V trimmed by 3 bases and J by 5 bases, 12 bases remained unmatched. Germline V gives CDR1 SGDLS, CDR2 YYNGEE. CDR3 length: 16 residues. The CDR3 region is CASSDPGGRAIDEQYF. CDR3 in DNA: TGTGCCAGCAGCGACCCCGGCGGGAGGGCCATCGACGAGCAGTACTTC.

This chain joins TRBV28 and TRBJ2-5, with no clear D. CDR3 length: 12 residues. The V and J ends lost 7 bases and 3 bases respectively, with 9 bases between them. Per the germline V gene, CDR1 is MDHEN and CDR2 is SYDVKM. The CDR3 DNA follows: TGTGCCAGCACCCCAAGCGAAGAGACCCAGTACTTC. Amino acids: CASTPSEETQYF. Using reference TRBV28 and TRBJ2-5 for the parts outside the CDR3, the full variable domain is DVKVTQSSRYLVKRTGEKVFLECVQDMDHENMFWYRQDPGLGLRLIYFSYDVKMKEKGDIPEGYSVSREKKERFSLILESASTNQTSMYLCASTPSEETQYFGPGTRLLVL.

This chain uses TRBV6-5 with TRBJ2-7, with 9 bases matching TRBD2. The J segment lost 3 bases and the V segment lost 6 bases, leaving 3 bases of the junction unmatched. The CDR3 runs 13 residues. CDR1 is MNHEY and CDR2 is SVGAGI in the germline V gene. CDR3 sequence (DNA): TGTGCCAGCAGCCGTAGCGGGGGCTACGAGCAGTACTTC. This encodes CASSRSGGYEQYF.

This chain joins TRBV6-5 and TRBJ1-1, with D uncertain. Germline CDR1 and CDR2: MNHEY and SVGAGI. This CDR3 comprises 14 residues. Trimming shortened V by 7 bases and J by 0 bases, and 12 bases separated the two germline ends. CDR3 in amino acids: CASTLVALNTEAFF. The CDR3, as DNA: TGTGCCAGCACTTTGGTGGCATTGAACACTGAAGCTTTCTTT.